One and the same sample provided the 23 T cell receptor beta chains below, sequenced in a study of T cells in localized non-small cell lung cancer. Produced via immunoSEQ multiplex PCR; TCRdb's table is partial and in-frame only. The sample includes around 48,000 clones, 70% to 85% of them seen just once. The material sequenced was peripheral blood, taken before any cancer treatment. These receptors all stem from a man aged 40 to 69 with stage I squamous cell lung carcinoma.

The V and J genes are TRBV27 and TRBJ1-1, with 7 bases matching TRBD1. Germline CDR1 MNHEY, CDR2 SMNVEV (reference sequence). This CDR3 comprises 14 residues. J lost 4 bases, V lost 5 bases, and 7 bases had no gene match. The CDR3 protein is CASSQGGRGTEAFF. Here the CDR3 DNA reads TGTGCCAGCAGTCAAGGGGGCAGGGGCACTGAAGCTTTCTTT.

This clone was seen a handful of times. CDR3 residues: CASSIGTTPNNEQFF. The CDR3 coding sequence is TGTGCCAGCAGCATCGGAACGACCCCTAACAATGAGCAGTTCTTC. J is TRBJ2-1 and V is TRBV9; D gene ambiguous. The CDR3 spans 15 residues. Germline V gene data show CDR1 as SGDLS and CDR2 as YYNGEE. V was trimmed by 4 bases and J by 5 bases, leaving 16 bases between them.

The chain carries TRBV7-2 and TRBJ1-2; D is ambiguous. CDR3 length: 15 amino acids. CDR1 is SGHTA and CDR2 is FQGNSA in the germline V gene. Trimming removed 5 bases at V and 0 bases at J, with 13 bases between. The CDR3 sequence is CASSPLSNSNYGYTF. The CDR3 nucleotides read TGTGCCAGCAGCCCCCTTAGTAATTCTAACTATGGCTACACCTTC.

The V gene is TRBV7-9, the J gene TRBJ2-5; tentative D call: TRBD2 (5 bases). The CDR3 is 17 amino acids. V dropped 4 bases and J dropped 1 base, with 19 bases sitting between them. CDR1 and CDR2 (germline): SEHNR, FQNEAQ (reference sequence). CDR3 nucleotides: TGTGCCAGCAGCTCGTCGTACGGGGTGGGGAGCCAAGAGACCCAGTACTTC. Translating gives CASSSSYGVGSQETQYF.

V is TRBV18 and J is TRBJ1-6, with TRBD1 as a possible D gene (6 bases). CDR1 KGHSH and CDR2 LQKENI come from the germline V gene. The CDR3 consists of 13 residues. Trimming removed 8 bases at V and 9 bases at J, with 14 bases between. The CDR3 is CASADSGTSPLHF. CDR3 DNA: TGTGCCAGCGCGGACAGCGGCACTTCACCCCTCCACTTT.

The chain couples TRBV18 to TRBJ2-5; tentatively, D is TRBD1 (6 bases). CDR1 and CDR2 from the germline V gene are KGHSH and LQKENI. The V gene lost 6 bases and the J gene lost 3 bases, with 20 bases spanning the gap. The length of the CDR3 is 16 residues. Written as DNA, the CDR3 is TGTGCCAGCTCCCCTATAACCGGGACACGTAAAGAGACCCAGTACTTC. This sequence encodes CASSPITGTRKETQYF.

The chain employs TRBV10-3 and TRBJ2-7; 13 nucleotides agree with TRBD2. The V and J ends lost 8 bases and 5 bases, in that order; junction bases with no gene match: 9. Germline CDR1 and CDR2: ENHRY and SYGVKD. The CDR3 runs to 15 residues. The CDR3 nucleotides read TGTGCCATCGGACAATTGGGACTAGCGGGGAACGAGCAGTACTTC. This codes for CAIGQLGLAGNEQYF.

The CDR3, as DNA: TGTGCCAGCAGCCAAGAGGGGACTAGCCGGCAAGATACGCAGTATTTT. It translates to CASSQEGTSRQDTQYF. This rearrangement joins TRBV4-2 to TRBJ2-3; 9 bases line up with TRBD2. V lost 0 bases and J lost 5; bases outside the gene matches: 6. The V gene's germline CDR1 is LGHNA and CDR2 YNFKEQ. CDR3 length: 16 residues.

This clone has at least ten counts. The chain has TRBV29-1 and TRBJ1-1; D ambiguous. This CDR3 is 13 amino acids long. Between the trimmed V and J ends, which lost 5 bases and 6 bases, there was a span of 16 bases. Germline loops: CDR1 SQVTM, CDR2 ANQGSEA. For the CDR3, the DNA is TGCAGCGTTCAAGCTTTAGGAGGTTCTGAAGCTTTCTTT. Translation gives CSVQALGGSEAFF. The whole variable domain, remainder taken from reference TRBV29-1 and TRBJ1-1, is SAVISQKPSRDICQRGTSLTIQCQVDSQVTMMFWYRQQPGQSLTLIATANQGSEATYESGFVIDKFPISRPNLTFSTLTVSNMSPEDSSIYLCSVQALGGSEAFFGQGTRLTVV.

This clone was counted a few times. The V call is TRBV28, the J call TRBJ1-5; tentative D call: TRBD1 (6 bases). The CDR3 consists of 14 residues. V shed 6 bases and J shed 6 bases, with 15 bases lying between them. The germline V gene encodes CDR1 MDHEN and CDR2 SYDVKM. The CDR3 DNA follows: TGTGCCAGCAGGGAACAGGGATTCGGTCAGCCCCAGCATTTT. Its protein is CASREQGFGQPQHF.

V and J are TRBV4-3 and TRBJ2-3, with 12 bases lining up with TRBD1. Germline CDR1 and CDR2: LGHNA and YSLEER. V was pared by 1 base and J by 4 bases, with 9 bases of the junction left unmatched. The CDR3 is 18 amino acids. The chain's CDR3 is CASSQAGTGGAKADTQYF. The CDR3 nucleotides read TGCGCCAGCAGCCAAGCCGGGACAGGGGGCGCGAAGGCAGATACGCAGTATTTT.

The V call is TRBV6-1, the J call TRBJ2-7, with a possible D match to TRBD1 (6 bases). The CDR3 contains 13 residues. The germline V gene has CDR1 MNHNS and CDR2 SASEGT. Trimming removed 4 bases at V and 2 bases at J, with 9 bases between. The CDR3 is CASSVGQPYEQYF. CDR3 bases: TGTGCCAGCAGTGTCGGACAGCCCTACGAGCAGTACTTC.

The chain joins TRBV4-2 to TRBJ1-2; D is uncertain. The CDR3 runs 13 residues. Germline V gene data show CDR1 as LGHNA and CDR2 as YNFKEQ. Trimming stripped 1 base from V and 7 bases from J, with 10 bases between. The CDR3 bases are TGTGCCAGCAGCCAAGTTTTGGAGGGTGGCTACACCTTC. Translation: CASSQVLEGGYTF.

The chain carries TRBV5-5 and TRBJ2-3; D ambiguous. Germline loops: CDR1 SGHKS, CDR2 YYEKEE (reference sequence). This CDR3 spans 13 amino acids. V lost 0 bases, J lost 3 bases, and 5 bases lay in between. This CDR3 is CASSLVGTDTQYF. DNA for the CDR3: TGTGCCAGCAGCTTGGTGGGAACAGATACGCAGTATTTT.

This sequence joins TRBV4-1 and TRBJ2-7; 9 bases fit TRBD1. The CDR3 runs 17 residues. Trimming at V came to 0 bases and at J to 2 bases, leaving 8 bases not matched to a gene. CDR1 is MGHRA and CDR2 is YSYEKL in the germline V gene. The CDR3 DNA is TGCGCCAGCAGCCAAGACCCTACAGGGGGCATGGCCTACGAGCAGTACTTC. Its translation: CASSQDPTGGMAYEQYF.

V gene TRBV19 combines with J gene TRBJ2-2, with 10 bases fitting TRBD1. Germline V gene sequence: CDR1 LNHDA, CDR2 SQIVND (reference sequence). V lost 6 bases, J lost 5 bases, and 9 bases stayed unmatched. The CDR3 loop spans 16 amino acids. CDR3 sequence: CASRPGQGTTTGELFF. The CDR3 coding sequence is TGTGCCAGTAGGCCGGGACAGGGGACAACTACCGGGGAGCTGTTTTTT.

In its sample, this clone was seen many times. The V and J genes are TRBV6-4 and TRBJ1-1; no clear D. V lost 5 bases and J lost 1, with 8 bases in between. The germline CDR1 and CDR2 sequences are MRHNA and SNTAGT. The CDR3 is 13 amino acids. Written as DNA, the CDR3 is TGTGCCAGCAGTCGCGAGGAGAACACTGAAGCTTTCTTT. It yields the protein CASSREENTEAFF.

This clone appeared a few times. The genes are TRBV7-8 and TRBJ2-5, with a possible D match to TRBD2 (7 bases). The CDR3 runs 17 residues. Looked up from germline, CDR1 is SGHVS and CDR2 is FQNEAQ. The germline V and J ends were trimmed by 5 bases and 1 base, with 20 bases remaining between them. The CDR3 DNA follows: TGTGCCAGCAGCCGATCGGGAGGAGGGGGGTTCCAAGAGACCCAGTACTTC. This sequence encodes CASSRSGGGGFQETQYF.

The V call is TRBV19, the J call TRBJ1-6; D remains ambiguous. The CDR3 extends over 14 amino acids. The V and J ends lost 6 bases and 6 bases respectively, with 12 bases between them. Germline-derived CDR1 and CDR2 are LNHDA and SQIVND (reference sequence). The CDR3 here is CASSADGSNSPLHF. The CDR3 coding sequence is TGTGCCAGTAGCGCGGACGGATCTAATTCACCCCTCCACTTT.

The gene calls are TRBV2 and TRBJ2-7, with a weak D call TRBD2 (7 bases). There are 11 residues in the CDR3. The germline CDR1 and CDR2 sequences are SNHLY and FYNNEI. This chain's CDR3 is CAGGRAYEQYF. Written as DNA, the CDR3 is TGTGCGGGGGGGCGGGCCTACGAGCAGTACTTC.

The chain uses TRBV7-9 and TRBJ2-2; D may be TRBD1 (6 bases). Trimming pared 5 bases from V and 1 base from J, leaving 11 bases between. This CDR3 contains 15 residues. Germline values: CDR1 SEHNR, CDR2 FQNEAQ (reference sequence). The CDR3 spells CASSRQAENTGELFF. DNA of the CDR3: TGTGCCAGCAGCCGACAGGCGGAGAACACCGGGGAGCTGTTTTTT.

This clone was found a few times. The CDR3 DNA sequence: TGTGCCAGCAGCGAACGGGGGTACGAGCAGTACTTC. This sequence encodes CASSERGYEQYF. The rearrangement uses TRBV2 and TRBJ2-7, with D perhaps matching TRBD2 (6 bases). Trimming cost V 6 bases and J 4 bases, with 10 bases left between them. Per the germline V gene, CDR1 is SNHLY and CDR2 is FYNNEI. This CDR3 spans 12 amino acids.

The rearrangement uses TRBV7-9 and TRBJ1-4; TRBD1 matches at 9 bases. Germline V lookup: CDR1 SEHNR, CDR2 FQNEAQ (reference sequence). The junction had 1 base not matched to a gene; V was cut back by 4 bases and J by 4 bases. The CDR3 length is 14 residues. The CDR3 spells CASSWTGVNEKLFF. CDR3 DNA sequence: TGTGCCAGCAGCTGGACAGGGGTTAATGAAAAACTGTTTTTT.